The 29 T cell receptor beta chains in this list originate from one sample, sequenced in a study of blood T cell repertoires in COVID-19. Sequenced by immunoSEQ multiplex PCR; TCRdb stores in-frame clones only, minus some. Of about 130,000 clones in the sample, 74% were seen once. Source material: peripheral blood. All receptors derive from a man older than 75 with COVID-19, enrolled during active disease.

V gene TRBV7-9 combines with J gene TRBJ2-4; tentative D call: TRBD2 (5 bases). The CDR3 loop spans 15 amino acids. The V end was cut by 5 bases, the J end by 1 base, with 12 bases between. Germline CDR1 is SEHNR and CDR2 is FQNEAQ (reference sequence). CDR3 loop: CASSHGVGAKNIQYF. In nucleotides, the CDR3 is TGTGCCAGCAGCCACGGGGTGGGTGCCAAAAACATTCAGTACTTC.

The chain employs TRBV10-1 and TRBJ2-7; 7 nucleotides match TRBD1. Trimming cost V 6 bases and J 6 bases; bases outside gene matches: 5. Per the germline V gene, CDR1 is WNHNN and CDR2 is SYGVQD (reference sequence). The CDR3 covers 12 residues. CDR3 residues: CASSDRVGEQYF. CDR3 nucleotide sequence: TGCGCCAGCAGCGACAGGGTAGGCGAGCAGTACTTC.

The chain employs TRBV20-1 and TRBJ2-1, with 7 positions matching TRBD2. The CDR3 totals 15 residues. The germline V gene has CDR1 DFQATT and CDR2 SNEGSKA (reference sequence). Unmatched junction bases numbered 5, after V lost 3 bases and J lost 0 bases. The CDR3 sequence: CSASAGASSYNEQFF. CDR3 in DNA: TGCAGTGCTAGTGCGGGAGCGAGCTCCTACAATGAGCAGTTCTTC.

CDR3 sequence: CAWSVGGAGEKLFF. DNA for the CDR3: TGTGCCTGGAGTGTGGGCGGTGCGGGTGAAAAACTGTTTTTT. The genes are TRBV30 and TRBJ1-4; D is unresolved. Germline assignment: CDR1 GTSNPN and CDR2 SVGIG (reference sequence). CDR3 length: 14 residues. Trimming left V 0 bases short and J 7 bases short, with 12 bases between.

The gene calls are TRBV3-1 (or the pseudogene TRBV3-2) and TRBJ2-5, with D perhaps matching TRBD2 (6 bases). The CDR3 covers 13 residues. V was clipped by 3 bases and J by 5 bases, with 10 bases between them. The germline CDR1 and CDR2 sequences are LGHDT and YNNKEL (reference sequence). CDR3 sequence: CASSQGLSETQYF. The CDR3 DNA is TGTGCCAGCAGCCAGGGACTGTCGGAGACCCAGTACTTC.

This clone was recorded only once. The V gene is TRBV5-1, the J gene TRBJ1-3; no clear D gene. The ends were cut back, 5 bases at V and 4 bases at J, with 7 bases in the middle. Germline-derived CDR1 and CDR2 are SGHRS and YFSETQ. There are 12 residues in the CDR3. CDR3 nucleotide sequence: TGCGCCAGCAGTACAGAAGGAAACACCATATATTTT. This encodes CASSTEGNTIYF.

The chain has TRBV5-8 and TRBJ1-2; D might be TRBD1 (6 bases). Trimming took off 3 bases at V and 5 bases at J, with 11 bases between the two ends. Germline V CDR1 and CDR2: SGHTS, YDEGEE. The CDR3 is 13 amino acids. CDR3 sequence: CASSSQGPYGYTF. The CDR3, as DNA: TGTGCCAGCAGCTCCCAGGGGCCGTATGGCTACACCTTC.

The rearrangement uses TRBV12-3 or TRBV12-4 and TRBJ1-1, with TRBD1 identical over 10 bases. The CDR3 sequence is 13 residues long. Trimming cost V 6 bases and J 10 bases; bases outside gene matches: 8. CDR3 nucleotides: TGTGCCAGCAGCAGGGACAGGGGTGTTGGAGCTTTCTTT. This codes for CASSRDRGVGAFF.

The genes are TRBV11-2 and TRBJ1-2; D might be TRBD1 (6 bases). The CDR3 spans 15 residues. V was clipped by 5 bases and J by 5 bases, with 18 bases between them. Germline values: CDR1 SGHAT, CDR2 FQNNGV. This CDR3 reads CASSPSQGRLYGYTF. CDR3 nucleotide sequence: TGTGCCAGCAGCCCCAGCCAGGGGCGACTATATGGCTACACCTTC.

V and J are TRBV24-1 and TRBJ2-3; 9 bases match TRBD2. Per the germline V gene, CDR1 is KGHDR and CDR2 is SFDVKD. V dropped 4 bases and J dropped 5; count of bases not matched to a gene: 12. The CDR3 length is 17 residues. The chain's CDR3 is CATSDPRRREGGDTQYF. CDR3 DNA sequence: TGTGCCACCAGTGACCCTCGTCGGCGGGAGGGGGGAGATACGCAGTATTTT.

The chain employs TRBV3-1 (or the pseudogene TRBV3-2) and TRBJ1-5; 8 positions agree with TRBD1. CDR1 LGHDT and CDR2 YNNKEL come from the germline V gene (reference sequence). V shed 4 bases and J 2 bases; nucleotides not matched to a gene: 4. CDR3 length equals 15 residues. The CDR3 protein is CASSRQGQGNQPQHF. The CDR3, as DNA: TGTGCCAGCAGCCGGCAGGGACAGGGCAATCAGCCCCAGCATTTT.

The chain has TRBV11-1 and TRBJ2-7; 9 bases match TRBD1. Unmatched junction bases numbered 10, after V lost 3 bases and J lost 7 bases. This CDR3 has 15 amino acids. CDR1 and CDR2 (germline): SGHAT, FQDESV (reference sequence). Here the CDR3 DNA reads TGTGCCAGCAGCTTCGGAAAGACAGGGGGTCGGGAGCAGTACTTC. Translated: CASSFGKTGGREQYF.

The chain carries TRBV7-8 and TRBJ2-5; D uncertain. In germline, CDR1 is SGHVS, CDR2 FQNEAQ. The CDR3 contains 14 residues. V was shortened by 5 bases and J by 4 bases, with 14 bases between the two germline ends. The CDR3 sequence is CASSLNGQPETQYF. The CDR3 nucleotides read TGTGCCAGCAGCCTAAATGGGCAGCCAGAGACCCAGTACTTC.

This clone was recorded only once. The rearrangement uses TRBV21-1 and TRBJ2-1; the table's D call of TRBD1 was not tested on the DNA. TRBV21-1 represents a pseudogene. The CDR3 runs 16 residues. The CDR3 DNA is TGTGCCAGCAGCAAAGGAGTGCAGGGGGCGGGCAATGAGCAGTTCTTC. Translated: CASSKGVQGAGNEQFF.

This clone appeared once. The CDR3 DNA reads TGTGCCAGCAGCCAAAGGACTAGGCCGATTTCCGAGCAGTTCTTC. This gives the protein CASSQRTRPISEQFF. V usage is TRBV3-1 (or the pseudogene TRBV3-2) and J usage is TRBJ2-1, with TRBD2 identical over 7 bases. V dropped 2 bases and J dropped 10; count of bases not matched to a gene: 11. Germline V gives CDR1 LGHDT, CDR2 YNNKEL (reference sequence). The CDR3 has 15 amino acids.

Here the CDR3 reads CATSTGVSTDTQYF. The CDR3, as DNA: TGTGCCACCAGTACAGGGGTGAGCACAGATACGCAGTATTTT. The J gene is TRBJ2-3, the V gene TRBV24-1; 7 bases map to TRBD1. The CDR3 extends over 14 amino acids. CDR1 KGHDR and CDR2 SFDVKD come from the germline V gene. Germline trimming cut 6 bases from V and 0 bases from J; bases unmatched to any gene: 2.

This clone was picked up a small number of times. This chain links TRBV6-5 with TRBJ1-6; D is unclear. The germline V and J ends were trimmed by 2 bases and 8 bases, with 13 bases remaining between them. The germline gives CDR1 MNHEY, CDR2 SVGAGI. This CDR3 contains 15 residues. The CDR3 here is CASSYGPEADSPLHF. The CDR3 nucleotides read TGTGCCAGCAGTTACGGTCCGGAGGCAGATTCACCCCTCCACTTT.

V usage is TRBV4-3 and J usage is TRBJ2-1, with TRBD1 as a possible D gene (5 bases). V dropped 0 bases and J dropped 11 bases, with 11 bases sitting between them. The CDR3 is 13 residues long. CDR1 and CDR2 (germline): LGHNA, YSLEER. The CDR3, as DNA: TGCGCCAGCAGCCAAGATAGGGCAGGGCAGCAGTTCTTC. Amino acids: CASSQDRAGQQFF.

The CDR3 bases are TGTGCCAGCAAGGGACAGCTTAATCAGCCCCAGCATTTT. This codes for CASKGQLNQPQHF. This sequence joins TRBV2 and TRBJ1-5; 7 bases map to TRBD1. Germline assignment: CDR1 SNHLY and CDR2 FYNNEI. V lost 7 bases to trimming and J lost 4 bases; unmatched junction nucleotides: 4. The CDR3 totals 13 residues.

V usage is TRBV19 and J usage is TRBJ2-5; a weak D match, TRBD1 (5 bases). This CDR3 is built from 13 residues. Per the germline V gene, CDR1 is LNHDA and CDR2 is SQIVND (reference sequence). Trimming pared 4 bases from V and 3 bases from J, leaving 9 bases between. The DNA of the CDR3 is TGTGCCAGTAGTAGACAGTTAAAAGAGACCCAGTACTTC. Translation gives CASSRQLKETQYF. The variable domain in full, with the rest retrieved from reference TRBV19 and TRBJ2-5, is DGGITQSPKYLFRKEGQNVTLSCEQNLNHDAMYWYRQDPGQGLRLIYYSQIVNDFQKGDIAEGYSVSREKKESFPLTVTSAQKNPTAFYLCASSRQLKETQYFGPGTRLLVL.

This clone has more than one count but fewer than ten. The chain combines TRBV2 with TRBJ1-1; 8 bases agree with TRBD1. Unmatched junction bases numbered 6, after V lost 5 bases and J lost 4 bases. CDR3 length: 14 residues. Germline V gene data show CDR1 as SNHLY and CDR2 as FYNNEI. The DNA for the CDR3 is TGTGCCAGCAGTTCTACAGGGGGTCGCACTGAAGCTTTCTTT. Translation gives CASSSTGGRTEAFF.

V and J are TRBV14 and TRBJ2-3; 11 bases agree with TRBD1. The junction had 3 bases not matched to a gene; V was cut back by 0 bases and J by 4 bases. CDR3 size: 16 residues. Germline V gives CDR1 SGHDN, CDR2 FVKESK. The CDR3 DNA follows: TGTGCCAGCAGCCAAGATTGGACAGGGGGCGCAGATACGCAGTATTTT. Translated: CASSQDWTGGADTQYF. Combining the CDR3 with reference TRBV14 and TRBJ2-3 gives the whole variable domain EAGVTQFPSHSVIEKGQTVTLRCDPISGHDNLYWYRRVMGKEIKFLLHFVKESKQDESGMPNNRFLAERTGGTYSTLKVQPAELEDSGVYFCASSQDWTGGADTQYFGPGTRLTVL.

This clone was seen just once. This chain uses TRBV19 with TRBJ2-2; a weak D match, TRBD2 (6 bases). CDR1 LNHDA and CDR2 SQIVND come from the germline V gene (reference sequence). This CDR3 comprises 15 residues. Deletions cut 5 bases from V and 1 base from J, with 11 bases between. This CDR3 reads CASSPYSGNTGELFF. CDR3 nucleotides: TGTGCCAGTAGTCCGTATAGCGGGAACACCGGGGAGCTGTTTTTT.

The CDR3 region has the DNA TGTGCCTGGAGTGTACGGAGCGGGAGACCTGGGGATGAGCAGTTCTTC. It is translated as CAWSVRSGRPGDEQFF. The genes are TRBV30 and TRBJ2-1; 8 bases match TRBD2. In germline, CDR1 is GTSNPN, CDR2 SVGIG (reference sequence). The CDR3 is made up of 16 amino acids. J lost 8 bases, V lost 0 bases, and 12 bases had no gene match.

This clone was seen more than once but under ten times. V usage is TRBV3-1 (or the pseudogene TRBV3-2) and J usage is TRBJ2-1, with 10 bases matching TRBD2. There are 15 residues in the CDR3. V lost 4 bases to trimming and J lost 10 bases; unmatched junction nucleotides: 10. Germline V gene data show CDR1 as LGHDT and CDR2 as YNNKEL (reference sequence). CDR3 nucleotides: TGTGCCAGCAGCCTGACAGCGGGAGGGCCGGCGGAGCAGTTCTTC. Amino acids: CASSLTAGGPAEQFF.

CDR3 DNA sequence: TGTGCCAGCAGTCGCCGGACTAGCGGCTCCTACAATGAGCAGTTCTTC. As protein: CASSRRTSGSYNEQFF. The chain is built from TRBV6-6 and TRBJ2-1, with 10 bases identical to TRBD2. The CDR3 has 16 residues. The J segment lost 0 bases and the V segment lost 5 bases, leaving 4 bases of the junction unmatched. CDR1 is MNHNY, CDR2 SVGAGI, per germline (reference sequence).

The chain couples TRBV5-1 to TRBJ2-4; 8 bases fit TRBD2. Per the germline V gene, CDR1 is SGHRS and CDR2 is YFSETQ. Trimming removed 2 bases from V and 1 base from J; junction bases left unmatched: 5. The CDR3 sequence is 16 residues long. CDR3 bases: TGCGCCAGCAGCTTCAGAGCGGGAGATGCCAAAAACATTCAGTACTTC. This translates into CASSFRAGDAKNIQYF.

This clone was seen a few times. The chain recombines TRBV19 with TRBJ1-1; 7 nucleotides line up with TRBD1. Per the germline V gene, CDR1 is LNHDA and CDR2 is SQIVND (reference sequence). The CDR3 loop spans 15 amino acids. The J segment lost 11 bases and the V segment lost 2 bases, leaving 14 bases of the junction unmatched. CDR3 in amino acids: CASSIPHAGTAMAFF. The CDR3 DNA sequence: TGTGCCAGTAGTATACCGCATGCCGGGACAGCGATGGCTTTCTTT.

Only a few counts were recorded for this clone. The chain carries TRBV5-6 and TRBJ2-3, with D perhaps TRBD1 (5 bases). With 0 bases removed from V and 0 bases from J, the gap between germline ends came to 11 bases. CDR1 SGHDT and CDR2 YYEEEE come from the germline V gene. This CDR3 has 16 residues. Here the CDR3 DNA reads TGTGCCAGCAGCTTGGATAGGGGATACAGCACAGATACGCAGTATTTT. Translation gives CASSLDRGYSTDTQYF.